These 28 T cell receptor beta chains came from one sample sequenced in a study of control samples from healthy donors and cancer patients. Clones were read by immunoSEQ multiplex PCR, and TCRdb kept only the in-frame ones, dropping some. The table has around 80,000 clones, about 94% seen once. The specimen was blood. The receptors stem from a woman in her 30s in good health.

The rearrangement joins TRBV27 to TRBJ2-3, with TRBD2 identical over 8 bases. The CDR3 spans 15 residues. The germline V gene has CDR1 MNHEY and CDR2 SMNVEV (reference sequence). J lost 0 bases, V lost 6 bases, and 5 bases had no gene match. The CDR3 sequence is CASRERGISTDTQYF. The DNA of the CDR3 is TGTGCCAGCAGAGAGCGGGGGATTAGCACAGATACGCAGTATTTT.

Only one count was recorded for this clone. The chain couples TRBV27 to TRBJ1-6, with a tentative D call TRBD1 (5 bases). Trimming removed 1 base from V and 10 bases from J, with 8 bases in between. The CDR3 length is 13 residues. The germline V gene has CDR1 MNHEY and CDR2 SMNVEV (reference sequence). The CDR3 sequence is CASSLFWGSPLHF. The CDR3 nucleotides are TGTGCCAGCAGTTTATTTTGGGGCTCACCCCTCCACTTT.

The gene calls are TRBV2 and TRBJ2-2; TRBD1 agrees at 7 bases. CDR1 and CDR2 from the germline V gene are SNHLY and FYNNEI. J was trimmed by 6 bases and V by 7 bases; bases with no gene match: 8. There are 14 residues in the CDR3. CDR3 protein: CASTERDRAGELFF. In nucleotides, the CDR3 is TGTGCCAGCACAGAGCGTGACAGGGCCGGGGAGCTGTTTTTT.

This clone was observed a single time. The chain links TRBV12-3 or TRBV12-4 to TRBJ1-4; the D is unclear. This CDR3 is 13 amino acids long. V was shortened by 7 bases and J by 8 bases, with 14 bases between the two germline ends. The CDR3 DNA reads TGTGCCAGCATCTCGGCCCCCAGGGAAAAACTGTTTTTT. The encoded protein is CASISAPREKLFF.

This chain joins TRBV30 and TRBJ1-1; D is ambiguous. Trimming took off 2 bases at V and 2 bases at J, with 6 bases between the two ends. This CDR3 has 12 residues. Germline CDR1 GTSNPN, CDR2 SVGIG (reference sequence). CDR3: CAWSTQNTEAFF. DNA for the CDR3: TGTGCCTGGAGTACCCAAAACACTGAAGCTTTCTTT.

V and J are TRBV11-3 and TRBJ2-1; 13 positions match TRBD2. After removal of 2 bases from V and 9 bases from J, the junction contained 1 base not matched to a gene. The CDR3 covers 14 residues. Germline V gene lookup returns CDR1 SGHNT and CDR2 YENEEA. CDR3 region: CASSLTSGGVEQFF. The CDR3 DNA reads TGTGCCAGCAGCTTAACTAGCGGGGGGGTTGAGCAGTTCTTC.

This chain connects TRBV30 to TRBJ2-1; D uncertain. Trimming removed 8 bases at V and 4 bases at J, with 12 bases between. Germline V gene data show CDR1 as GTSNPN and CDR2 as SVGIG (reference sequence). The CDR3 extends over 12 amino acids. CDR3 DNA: TGTGCCCGAGACAAGACATACAATGAGCAGTTCTTC. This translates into CARDKTYNEQFF.

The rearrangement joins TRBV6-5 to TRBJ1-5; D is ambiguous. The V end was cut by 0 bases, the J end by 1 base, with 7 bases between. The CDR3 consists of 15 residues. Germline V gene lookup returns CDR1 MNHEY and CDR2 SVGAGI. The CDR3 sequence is CASSYSWVSNQPQHF. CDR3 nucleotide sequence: TGTGCCAGCAGTTACTCCTGGGTGAGCAATCAGCCCCAGCATTTT.

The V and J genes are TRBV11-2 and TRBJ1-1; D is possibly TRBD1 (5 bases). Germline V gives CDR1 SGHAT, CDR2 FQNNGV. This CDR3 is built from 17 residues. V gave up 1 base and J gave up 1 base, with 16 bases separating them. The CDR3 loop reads CASSLGEAGVKNTEAFF. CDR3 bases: TGTGCCAGCAGCTTAGGGGAGGCGGGGGTGAAGAACACTGAAGCTTTCTTT.

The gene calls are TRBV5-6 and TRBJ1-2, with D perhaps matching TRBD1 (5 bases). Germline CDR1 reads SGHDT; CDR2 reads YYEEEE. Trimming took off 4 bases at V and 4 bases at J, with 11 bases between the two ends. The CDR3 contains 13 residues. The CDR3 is CASSITDSYGYTF. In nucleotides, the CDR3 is TGTGCCAGCAGCATCACAGACAGCTATGGCTACACCTTC. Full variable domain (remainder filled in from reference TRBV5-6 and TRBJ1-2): DAGVTQSPTHLIKTRGQQVTLRCSPKSGHDTVSWYQQALGQGPQFIFQYYEEEERQRGNFPDRFSGHQFPNYSSELNVNALLLGDSALYLCASSITDSYGYTFGSGTRLTVV.

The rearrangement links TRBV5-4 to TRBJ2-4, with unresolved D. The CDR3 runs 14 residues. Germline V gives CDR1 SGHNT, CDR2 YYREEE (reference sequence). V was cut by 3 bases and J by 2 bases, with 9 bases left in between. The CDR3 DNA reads TGTGCCAGCAGCTCAGAGTGGACCAAAAACATTCAGTACTTC. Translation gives CASSSEWTKNIQYF. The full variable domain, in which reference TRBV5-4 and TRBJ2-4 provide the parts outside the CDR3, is ETGVTQSPTHLIKTRGQQVTLRCSSQSGHNTVSWYQQALGQGPQFIFQYYREEENGRGNFPPRFSGLQFPNYSSELNVNALELDDSALYLCASSSEWTKNIQYFGAGTRLSVL.

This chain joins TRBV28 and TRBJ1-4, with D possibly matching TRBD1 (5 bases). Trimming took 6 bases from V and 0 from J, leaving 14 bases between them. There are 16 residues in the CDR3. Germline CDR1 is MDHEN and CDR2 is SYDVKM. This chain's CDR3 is CASSTDRHSTNEKLFF. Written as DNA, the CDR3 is TGTGCCAGCAGCACCGACAGACACTCAACTAATGAAAAACTGTTTTTT.

The CDR3 coding sequence is TGTGCCAGCAGCGGAACCTCGACCGGGGAGCTGTTTTTT. Translation gives CASSGTSTGELFF. V is TRBV13 and J is TRBJ2-2, with D unresolved. Germline CDR1 is PRHDT and CDR2 is FYEKMQ (reference sequence). V was trimmed by 5 bases and J by 5 bases, leaving 9 bases between them. The CDR3 loop spans 13 amino acids.

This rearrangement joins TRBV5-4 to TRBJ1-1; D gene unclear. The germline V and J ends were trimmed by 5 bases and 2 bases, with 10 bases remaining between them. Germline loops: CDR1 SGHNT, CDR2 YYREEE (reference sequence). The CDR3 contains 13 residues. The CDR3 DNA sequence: TGTGCCAGCAGAGGTCAGTTCAACACTGAAGCTTTCTTT. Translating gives CASRGQFNTEAFF.

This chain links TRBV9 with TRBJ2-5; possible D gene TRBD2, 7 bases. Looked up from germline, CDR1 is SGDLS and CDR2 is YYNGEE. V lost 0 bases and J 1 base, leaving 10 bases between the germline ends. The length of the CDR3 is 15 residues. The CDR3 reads CASSVAGGLQETQYF. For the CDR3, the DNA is TGTGCCAGCAGCGTAGCGGGGGGCCTCCAAGAGACCCAGTACTTC.

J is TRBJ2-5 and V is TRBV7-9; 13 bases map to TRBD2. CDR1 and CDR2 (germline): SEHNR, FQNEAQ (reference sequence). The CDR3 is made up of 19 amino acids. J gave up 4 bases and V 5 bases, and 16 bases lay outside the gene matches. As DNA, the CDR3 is TGTGCCAGCAGCGCCACTAGCGGGGGGGCCGGAGTAGCCATAGAGACCCAGTACTTC. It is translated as CASSATSGGAGVAIETQYF. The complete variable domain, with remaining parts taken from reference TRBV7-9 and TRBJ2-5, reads DTGVSQNPRHKITKRGQNVTFRCDPISEHNRLYWYRQTLGQGPEFLTYFQNEAQLEKSRLLSDRFSAERPKGSFSTLEIQRTEQGDSAMYLCASSATSGGAGVAIETQYFGPGTRLLVL.

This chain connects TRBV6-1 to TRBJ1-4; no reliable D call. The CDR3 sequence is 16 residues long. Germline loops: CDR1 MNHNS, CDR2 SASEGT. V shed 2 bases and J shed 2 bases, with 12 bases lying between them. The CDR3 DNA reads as TGTGCCAGCAGTGAATCCGGGAGGAAGACTAATGAAAAACTGTTTTTT. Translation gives CASSESGRKTNEKLFF.

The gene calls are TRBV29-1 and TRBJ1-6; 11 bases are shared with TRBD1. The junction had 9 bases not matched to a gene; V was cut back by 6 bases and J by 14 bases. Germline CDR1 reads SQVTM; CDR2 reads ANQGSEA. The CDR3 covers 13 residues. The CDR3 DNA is TGCAGCGTGTGGGACAGGGGGACTCTGGCCCTCCACTTT. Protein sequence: CSVWDRGTLALHF.

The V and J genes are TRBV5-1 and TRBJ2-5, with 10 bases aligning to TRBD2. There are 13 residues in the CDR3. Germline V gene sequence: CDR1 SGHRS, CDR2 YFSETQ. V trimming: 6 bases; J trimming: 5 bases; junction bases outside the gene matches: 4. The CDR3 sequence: CASTLAGWETQYF. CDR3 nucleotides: TGCGCCAGCACACTAGCGGGGTGGGAGACCCAGTACTTC.

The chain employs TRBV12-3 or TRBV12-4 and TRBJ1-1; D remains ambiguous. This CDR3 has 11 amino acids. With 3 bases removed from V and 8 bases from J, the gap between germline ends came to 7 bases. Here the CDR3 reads CASSFRVEAFF. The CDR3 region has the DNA TGTGCCAGCAGTTTCAGAGTAGAAGCTTTCTTT.

CDR3 in DNA: TGTGCCAGCAGACGAGGGGTAGCTAACTATGGCTACACCTTC. This codes for CASRRGVANYGYTF. The chain carries TRBV6-5 and TRBJ1-2, with D perhaps TRBD1 (5 bases). The CDR3 sequence is 14 residues long. V was trimmed by 6 bases and J by 0 bases, leaving 11 bases between them. Per the germline V gene, CDR1 is MNHEY and CDR2 is SVGAGI.

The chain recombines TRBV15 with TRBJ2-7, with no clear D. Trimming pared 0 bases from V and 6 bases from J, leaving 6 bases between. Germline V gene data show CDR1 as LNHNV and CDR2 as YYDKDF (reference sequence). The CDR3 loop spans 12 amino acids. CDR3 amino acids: CATSRDWGEQYV. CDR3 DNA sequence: TGTGCCACCAGCAGAGATTGGGGCGAGCAGTACGTC.

The CDR3 nucleotides read TGTGCCAGCAGCCCCCGTTTGGGGGGCGATAATTCACCCCTCCACTTT. Its translation is CASSPRLGGDNSPLHF. This sequence joins TRBV7-8 and TRBJ1-6, with a weak D call TRBD1 (6 bases). V shed 5 bases and J shed 5 bases, with 16 bases lying between them. CDR1 is SGHVS and CDR2 is FQNEAQ in the germline V gene. The CDR3 is 16 residues long.

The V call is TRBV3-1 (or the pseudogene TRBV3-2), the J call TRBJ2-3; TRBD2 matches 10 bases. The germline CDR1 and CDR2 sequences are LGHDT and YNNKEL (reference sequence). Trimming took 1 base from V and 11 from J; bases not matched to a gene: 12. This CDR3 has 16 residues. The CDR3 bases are TGTGCCAGCAGCCAAGGAGCGGGGGGGCCCCGTGTTAGGCAGTATTTT. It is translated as CASSQGAGGPRVRQYF.

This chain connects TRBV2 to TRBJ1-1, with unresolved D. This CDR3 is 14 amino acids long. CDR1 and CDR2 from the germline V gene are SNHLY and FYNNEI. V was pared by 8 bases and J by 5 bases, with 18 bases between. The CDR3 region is CASQIGPRGTEAFF. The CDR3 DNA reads TGTGCCAGCCAGATCGGACCAAGAGGGACTGAAGCTTTCTTT.

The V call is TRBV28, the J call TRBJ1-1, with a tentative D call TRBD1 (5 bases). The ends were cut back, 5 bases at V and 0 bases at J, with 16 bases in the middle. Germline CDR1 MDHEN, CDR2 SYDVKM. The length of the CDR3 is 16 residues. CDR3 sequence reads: CASSRVGEQLNTEAFF. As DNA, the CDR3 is TGTGCCAGCAGTCGTGTAGGGGAACAACTGAACACTGAAGCTTTCTTT.

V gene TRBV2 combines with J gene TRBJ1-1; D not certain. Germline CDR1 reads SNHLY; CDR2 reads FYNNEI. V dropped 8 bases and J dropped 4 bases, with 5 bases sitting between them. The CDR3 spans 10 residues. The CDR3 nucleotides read TGTGCCAGCGGGAGCACTGAAGCTTTCTTT. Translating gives CASGSTEAFF.

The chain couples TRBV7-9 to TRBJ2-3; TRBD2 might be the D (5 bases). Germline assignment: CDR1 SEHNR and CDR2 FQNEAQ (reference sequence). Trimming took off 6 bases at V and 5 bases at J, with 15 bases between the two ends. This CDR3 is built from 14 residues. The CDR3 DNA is TGTGCCAGCAGTGGTCGGCCCGAGGGAGATACGCAGTATTTT. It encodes CASSGRPEGDTQYF. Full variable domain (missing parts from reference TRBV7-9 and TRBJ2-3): DTGVSQNPRHKITKRGQNVTFRCDPISEHNRLYWYRQTLGQGPEFLTYFQNEAQLEKSRLLSDRFSAERPKGSFSTLEIQRTEQGDSAMYLCASSGRPEGDTQYFGPGTRLTVL.